This T cell receptor beta chain was obtained from a study of T cells in tumors after PD-1 blockade. Whole-study context: Some patients also took daily vismodegib 150 mg during anti-PD-1 treatment.

Study outcomes and limitations: Peripheral recruitment is suggested, as some novel exhausted tumor clones were in pre-treatment blood.

Some clones are missing from TCRdb's copy, which holds only in-frame ones; the method was immunoSEQ multiplex PCR. The profile shows around 50,000 clones, 79% of them singletons. Regarding this clone: What it recognizes is unknown.

The V and J ends lost 4 bases and 6 bases respectively, with 14 bases between them. The CDR3 length is 14 residues. Germline loops: CDR1 MDHEN, CDR2 SYDVKM. The clonotype originates from a human donor with basal cell carcinoma. Sequencing used PBMCs, obtained before anti-PD-1 treatment. The J gene is TRBJ2-3, the V gene TRBV28, with D possibly being TRBD2 (7 bases). CDR3 bases: TGTGCCAGCAGTTCCTCGGGGGGCATGGATACGCAGTATTTT. Residues: CASSSSGGMDTQYF.